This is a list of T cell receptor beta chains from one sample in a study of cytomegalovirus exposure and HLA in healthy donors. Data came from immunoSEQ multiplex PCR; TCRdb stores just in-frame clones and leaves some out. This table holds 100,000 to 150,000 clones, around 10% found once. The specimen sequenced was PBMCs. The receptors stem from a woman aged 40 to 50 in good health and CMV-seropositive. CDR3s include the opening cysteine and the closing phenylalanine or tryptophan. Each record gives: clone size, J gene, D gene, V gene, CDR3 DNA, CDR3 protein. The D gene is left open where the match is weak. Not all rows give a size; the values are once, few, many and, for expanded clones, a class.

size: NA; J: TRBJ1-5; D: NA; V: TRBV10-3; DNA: TGTGCCATCAGTGAGTTGGGGGCGGATTATCAGCCCCAGCATTTT; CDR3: CAISELGADYQPQHF
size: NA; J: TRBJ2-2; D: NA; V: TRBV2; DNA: TGTGCCAGCAGTGATGACTCGCTAGGTATCGGGGAGCTGTTTTTT; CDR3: CASSDDSLGIGELFF
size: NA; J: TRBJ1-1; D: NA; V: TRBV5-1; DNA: TGCGCCAGCAGCTCTATTCCGACAGATATGAACACTGAAGCTTTCTTT; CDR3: CASSSIPTDMNTEAFF
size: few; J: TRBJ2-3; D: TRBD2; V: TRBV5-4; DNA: TGTGCCAGCAGGTCTTCTAGCGGGGGGTCTGGTACGCAGTATTTT; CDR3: CASRSSSGGSGTQYF
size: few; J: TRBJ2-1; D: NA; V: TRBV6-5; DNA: TGTGCCAGCAGTTACTCACGAGTATACAATGAGCAGTTCTTC; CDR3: CASSYSRVYNEQFF
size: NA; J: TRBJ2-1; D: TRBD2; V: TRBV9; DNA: TGTGCCAGCAGCGTAGCCCCCCAGCGGGGAGAGCAGTTCTTC; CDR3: CASSVAPQRGEQFF
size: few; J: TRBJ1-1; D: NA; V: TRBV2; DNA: TGTGCCAGCACCACGGGACAACTGAACACTGAAGCTTTCTTT; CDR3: CASTTGQLNTEAFF
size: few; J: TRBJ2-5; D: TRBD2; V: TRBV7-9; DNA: TGTGCCAGCAGCGTTAGCGGGGGGCAAGAGACCCAGTACTTC; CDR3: CASSVSGGQETQYF
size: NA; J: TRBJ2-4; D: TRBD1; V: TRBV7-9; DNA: TGTGCCAGCAGCCCTAGGGGGCCTGAGAACATTCAGTACTTC; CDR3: CASSPRGPENIQYF
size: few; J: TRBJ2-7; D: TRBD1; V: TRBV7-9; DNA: TGTGCCAGCAGCCGAACAGGGGTCGAGCAGTACTTC; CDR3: CASSRTGVEQYF
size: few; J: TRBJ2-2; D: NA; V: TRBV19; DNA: TGTGCCAGTAGTACGTGGCAGGGAACCGGGGAGCTGTTTTTT; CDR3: CASSTWQGTGELFF
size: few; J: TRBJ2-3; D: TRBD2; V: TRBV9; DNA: TGTGCCAGCAGCGTAGCTCTAGCGGGGTCCTACACAGATACGCAGTATTTT; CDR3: CASSVALAGSYTDTQYF
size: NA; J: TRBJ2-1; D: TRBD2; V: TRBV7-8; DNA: TGTGCCAGCAGCTTACCTAGCGGGGGGGCCACCCACAATGAGCAGTTCTTC; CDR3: CASSLPSGGATHNEQFF
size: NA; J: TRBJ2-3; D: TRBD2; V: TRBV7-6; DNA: TGTGCCAGCAGCTTAGGCCTGGGACTAGCGGGGACAGATACGCAGTATTTT; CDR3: CASSLGLGLAGTDTQYF
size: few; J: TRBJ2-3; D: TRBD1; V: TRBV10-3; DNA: TGTGCCATCATACAGGGGTGGGGGACAGATACGCAGTATTTT; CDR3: CAIIQGWGTDTQYF
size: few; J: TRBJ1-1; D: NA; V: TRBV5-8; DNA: TGTGCCAGCAGCACTCAGGGGTTTTGGAACACTGAAGCTTTCTTT; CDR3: CASSTQGFWNTEAFF
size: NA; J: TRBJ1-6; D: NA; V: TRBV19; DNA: TGTGCCAGTAGACCACGGGACACTAATTCACCCCTCCACTTT; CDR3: CASRPRDTNSPLHF
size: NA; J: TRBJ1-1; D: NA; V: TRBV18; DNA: TGTGCCAGCTCATTCTCAGGGATCGGGAACACTGAAGCTTTCTTT; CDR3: CASSFSGIGNTEAFF
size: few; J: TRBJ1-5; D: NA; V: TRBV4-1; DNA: TGCGCCAGCAGCCAAGAATGGGGGGATCAGCCCCAGCATTTT; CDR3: CASSQEWGDQPQHF
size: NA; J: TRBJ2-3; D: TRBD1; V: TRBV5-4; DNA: TGTGCCAGCAGCTTAAACAGGGGTGTGGACACAGATACGCAGTATTTT; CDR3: CASSLNRGVDTDTQYF
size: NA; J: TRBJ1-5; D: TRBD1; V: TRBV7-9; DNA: TGTGCCAGCAGCAGCAGGGGGGCCAATCAGCCCCAGCATTTT; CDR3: CASSSRGANQPQHF
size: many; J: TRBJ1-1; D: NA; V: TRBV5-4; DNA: TGTGCCAGCAGCTTATTTGGAAAGGGAGAACCTGGGGCTTTCTTT; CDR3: CASSLFGKGEPGAFF
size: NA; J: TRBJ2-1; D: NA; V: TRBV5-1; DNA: TGCGCCAGCAGTTGGACAGATAGCTCCTACAATGAGCAGTTCTTC; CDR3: CASSWTDSSYNEQFF
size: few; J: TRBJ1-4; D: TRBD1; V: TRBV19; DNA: TGTGCCAGCACACAGGGGGCTGGTGAAAAACTGTTTTTT; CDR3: CASTQGAGEKLFF
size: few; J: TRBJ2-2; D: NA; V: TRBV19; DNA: TGTGCCAGTAGGAGGCAGACTAACACCGGGGAGCTGTTTTTT; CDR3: CASRRQTNTGELFF
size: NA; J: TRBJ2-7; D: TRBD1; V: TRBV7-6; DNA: TGTGCCAGCAGCTTGAACAGGGGCGGTTACGAGCAGTACTTC; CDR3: CASSLNRGGYEQYF
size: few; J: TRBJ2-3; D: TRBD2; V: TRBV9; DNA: TGTGCCAGCAGCGTAGACTGGGGGGGGACAGATACGCAGTATTTT; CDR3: CASSVDWGGTDTQYF
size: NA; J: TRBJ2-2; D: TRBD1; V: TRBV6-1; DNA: TGTGCCAGCAGGGGACAGAGCCTGGGTGGCGGGGAGCTGTTTTTT; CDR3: CASRGQSLGGGELFF
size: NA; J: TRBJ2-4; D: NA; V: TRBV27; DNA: TGTGCCAGCAGTGAGGCGCCTCTAGCCAAAAACATTCAGTACTTC; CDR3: CASSEAPLAKNIQYF
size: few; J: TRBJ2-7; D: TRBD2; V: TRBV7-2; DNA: TGTGCCAGCAGCTTAGATGGGGGGGGCTACGAGCAGTACTTC; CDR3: CASSLDGGGYEQYF
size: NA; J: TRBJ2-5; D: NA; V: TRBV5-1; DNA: TGCGCCAGCAGCTTGGTTCCGGCCCGCGGGGAGACCCAGTACTTC; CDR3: CASSLVPARGETQYF
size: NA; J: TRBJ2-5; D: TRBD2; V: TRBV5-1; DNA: TGCGCCAGCAGCCTAACCGCGGGACTAGGGGAAGAGACCCAGTACTTC; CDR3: CASSLTAGLGEETQYF
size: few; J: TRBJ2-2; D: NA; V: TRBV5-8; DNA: TGTGCCAGCAGCTTGGGTACGGGGGGCGCAGACACCGGGGAGCTGTTTTTT; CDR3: CASSLGTGGADTGELFF
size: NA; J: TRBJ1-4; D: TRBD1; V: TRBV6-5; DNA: TGTGCCAGCAGTCCCGGGACAGGGTATGAAAAACTGTTTTTT; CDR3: CASSPGTGYEKLFF
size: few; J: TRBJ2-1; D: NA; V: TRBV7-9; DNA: TGTGCCAGCAGCTTAATCCTAGATGAGCAGTTCTTC; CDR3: CASSLILDEQFF
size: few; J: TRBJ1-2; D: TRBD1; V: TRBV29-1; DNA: TGCAGCGTTGAAGATCGGGGACAGGGGGCGCCGGGCGGCTACACCTTC; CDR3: CSVEDRGQGAPGGYTF
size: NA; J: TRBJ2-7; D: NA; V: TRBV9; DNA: TGTGCCAGCAGCGCCACAGGGAGCTCCTACGAGCAGTACTTC; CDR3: CASSATGSSYEQYF
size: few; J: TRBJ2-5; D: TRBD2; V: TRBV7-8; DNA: TGTGCCAGCAGTTACCTAGCGGGGGGGGAGACCCAGTACTTC; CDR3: CASSYLAGGETQYF
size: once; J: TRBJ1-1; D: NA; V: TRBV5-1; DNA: TGCGCCAGCAGCTTGGGGCAGGAAGCTTTCTTT; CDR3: CASSLGQEAFF
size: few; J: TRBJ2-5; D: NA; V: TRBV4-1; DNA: TGCGCCAGCAGCCAAGAAACGGGGGATTTTCAAGAGACCCAGTACTTC; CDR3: CASSQETGDFQETQYF
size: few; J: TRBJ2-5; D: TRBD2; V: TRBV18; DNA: TGTGCCAGCTCACCACAAGGACTAGCGGGGGAGACCCAGTACTTC; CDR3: CASSPQGLAGETQYF
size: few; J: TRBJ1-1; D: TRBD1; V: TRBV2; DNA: TGTGCCAGTCAGGGGGCGAACACTGAAGCTTTCTTT; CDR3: CASQGANTEAFF
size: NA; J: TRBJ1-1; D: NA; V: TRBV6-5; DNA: TGTGCCAGCAGTTACTCCCCAGGGAACACTGAAGCTTTCTTT; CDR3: CASSYSPGNTEAFF
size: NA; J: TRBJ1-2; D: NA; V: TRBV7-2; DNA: TGTGCCAGCAGCTTATTCATGGACAGCTATGGCTACACCTTC; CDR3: CASSLFMDSYGYTF
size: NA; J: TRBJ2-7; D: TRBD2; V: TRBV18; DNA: TGTGCCAGCTCACCACTCCGGACTAGCGGGGGGCATGCCTACGAGCAGTACTTC; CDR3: CASSPLRTSGGHAYEQYF
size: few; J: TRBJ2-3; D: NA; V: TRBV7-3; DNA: TGTGCCAGCAGCGCGGGCGGATCTCCCCAGTATTTT; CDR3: CASSAGGSPQYF
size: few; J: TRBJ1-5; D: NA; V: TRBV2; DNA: TGTGCCAGCAGTGCCCAGTCCAGGCAGCCCCAGCATTTT; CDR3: CASSAQSRQPQHF
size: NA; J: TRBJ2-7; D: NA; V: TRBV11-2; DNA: TGTGCCAGCAGCTTAGTTAGCGAGACAGGTTCATACGAGCAGTACTTC; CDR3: CASSLVSETGSYEQYF
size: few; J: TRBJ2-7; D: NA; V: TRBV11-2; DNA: TGTGCCAGCAGCTTCGGGGGTCTTCTTAGGGAGCAGTACTTC; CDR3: CASSFGGLLREQYF
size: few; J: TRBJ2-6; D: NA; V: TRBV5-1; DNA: TGCGCCAGCAGCCCTGATACATCTGGGGCCAACGTCCTGACTTTC; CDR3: CASSPDTSGANVLTF